This TCR beta chain was recovered during a study of blood T cell repertoires in COVID-19. Looking at the study overall: Acute and convalescent COVID-19 samples came from the United States, Italy and Spain. PBMCs, B-cell-depleted T cells, or T cells provided the cDNA or gDNA that made up the material.

This CDR3 is built from 15 residues. V shed 3 bases and J shed 0 bases, with 10 bases lying between them. In germline, CDR1 is SGHNT, CDR2 YYREEE (reference sequence). In the authors' methods: Estimation of nucleated cell counts was performed using reference gene primer amplification. Using immunoSEQ multiplex PCR, the repertoire was profiled, and TCRdb retains in-frame clones only, with some absent. The DNA gave D and trimming, while V, J and clone size come from that table. The data hold some 330,000 clones, with approximately 90% observed a single time. This clone has a handful of counts. Sample: peripheral blood. The receptor was isolated from a woman in her 50s with active or convalescent COVID-19. The V and J genes are TRBV5-4 and TRBJ2-1, with unresolved D. The CDR3 protein is CASSSTSSSYNEQFF. CDR3 DNA sequence: TGTGCCAGCAGCTCAACGTCGAGCTCCTACAATGAGCAGTTCTTC.